This is a list of T cell receptor beta chains from one sample in a study of response to subunit inactivated influenza vaccine. Via MiXCR, TCRdb re-called the RT-PCR reads, giving one row per CDR3 protein. The sample contains 150,000 to 200,000 distinct CDR3 sequences, around 12% of which appear only once. The sample was also linked to a second study, of T cells expressing NK-cell markers.

Sequenced material: CD8+ T cells sorted from PBMCs, taken about 13 days after vaccination. The receptors here all came from a man aged 45 to 65 who received an inactivated influenza vaccine. The CDR3 runs from the conserved cysteine through the conserved F or W. D genes are given only for firm matches. Size is stated for part of the rows, as once, few or many counts, or as a class when the clone is expanded.

TRBJ2-1	NA	NA	TRBV4-3	CASSQRDSGVFNEQFF	TGCGCCAGCAGCCAGAGGGACTCCGGGGTTTTCAATGAGCAGTTCTTC
TRBJ1-6	NA	NA	TRBV2	CASSERLDVDF	TGTGCCAGCAGTGAAAGGCTCGACGTCGACTTT
TRBJ1-1	TRBD1	few	TRBV5-6	CASSSAGQGDTEAFF	TGTGCCAGCAGCTCTGCGGGACAGGGAGACACTGAAGCTTTCTTT
TRBJ2-1	TRBD1	NA	TRBV14	CASSQEGTGIYEQFF	TGTGCCAGCAGCCAAGAGGGGACAGGGATTTATGAGCAGTTCTTC
TRBJ2-5	NA	few	TRBV12-3/TRBV12-4	CASSFLAVLQETQYF	TGTGCCAGCAGTTTTTTAGCGGTCCTCCAAGAGACCCAGTACTTC
TRBJ2-4	NA	NA	TRBV7-9	CASSLGSMGLAKNIQYF	TGTGCCAGCAGCTTAGGTAGTATGGGACTAGCCAAAAACATTCAGTACTTC
TRBJ1-1	NA	NA	TRBV27	CASSLVRDTEAFF	TGTGCCAGCAGTTTAGTGCGGGACACTGAAGCTTTCTTT
TRBJ2-3	NA	few	TRBV6-2/TRBV6-3	CASSYLGLLDTQYF	TGTGCCAGCAGTTACCTAGGCCTCTTAGATACGCAGTATTTT
TRBJ2-7	TRBD2	few	TRBV7-7	CASGAGVCEQYF	TGTGCGTCGGGAGCGGGAGTTTGTGAGCAGTACTTC
TRBJ1-1	TRBD1	NA	TRBV2	CASEGQVRNTEAFF	TGTGCCAGCGAGGGACAGGTCCGGAACACTGAAGCTTTCTTT
TRBJ2-7	NA	few	TRBV5-1	CASSLGGFGSYEQYF	TGCGCCAGCAGCTTGGGGGGCTTTGGGTCCTACGAGCAGTACTTC
TRBJ2-7	NA	many	TRBV7-2	CASSSSGTAYEQYF	TGTGCCAGCAGCTCAAGCGGGACAGCCTACGAGCAGTACTTC
TRBJ2-2	NA	few	TRBV9	CASSFGTSGELFF	TGTGCCAGCAGCTTCGGGACATCCGGGGAGCTGTTTTTT
TRBJ1-2	NA	many	TRBV6-2/TRBV6-3	CASSYLQVEDYGYTF	TGTGCCAGCAGCTACCTCCAGGTCGAGGACTATGGCTACACCTTC
TRBJ1-5	TRBD1	few	TRBV10-3	CAISETGGSNQPQHF	TGTGCCATCAGTGAGACAGGGGGTAGCAATCAGCCCCAGCATTTT
TRBJ2-3	TRBD2	few	TRBV20-1	CSAPDANSGRADTQYF	TGCAGTGCGCCGGACGCAAATAGCGGGAGGGCAGATACGCAGTATTTT
TRBJ1-1	NA	few	TRBV6-5	CASSYSVGGLNTEAFF	TGTGCCAGCAGTTACTCGGTGGGGGGGCTGAACACTGAAGCTTTCTTT
TRBJ2-5	NA	NA	TRBV24-1	CATSDQGEWETQYF	TGTGCCACCAGTGACCAGGGCGAATGGGAGACCCAGTACTTC
TRBJ2-7	NA	NA	TRBV13	CASSLEQGYEQYF	TGTGCCAGCAGCTTAGAACAGGGCTACGAGCAGTACTTC
TRBJ2-2	TRBD2	NA	TRBV4-3	CASSRKTSGYGGELFF	TGCGCCAGCAGCCGAAAGACTAGCGGGTACGGCGGGGAGCTGTTTTTT
TRBJ2-7	TRBD2	NA	TRBV4-2	CASSPQRILAGGHSSYEQYF	TGTGCCAGCAGCCCTCAACGGATACTAGCGGGGGGCCATAGCTCCTACGAGCAGTACTTC
TRBJ2-3	NA	few	TRBV27	CASSLSIGGDTQYF	TGTGCCAGCAGTTTATCGATAGGAGGAGATACGCAGTATTTT
TRBJ2-7	NA	NA	TRBV4-1	CASSQLIGAGYEQYF	TGCGCCAGCAGCCAACTGATTGGGGCAGGGTACGAGCAGTACTTC